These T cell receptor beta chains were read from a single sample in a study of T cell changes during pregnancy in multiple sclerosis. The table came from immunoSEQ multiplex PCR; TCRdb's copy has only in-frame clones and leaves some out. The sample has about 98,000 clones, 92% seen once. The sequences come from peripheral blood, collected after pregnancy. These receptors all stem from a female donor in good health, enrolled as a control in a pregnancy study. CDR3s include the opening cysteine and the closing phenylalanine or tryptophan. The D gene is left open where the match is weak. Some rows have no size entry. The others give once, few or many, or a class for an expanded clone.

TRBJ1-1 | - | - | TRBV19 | CASSINSGTEAFF | TGTGCCAGTAGTATAAATAGCGGCACTGAAGCTTTCTTT
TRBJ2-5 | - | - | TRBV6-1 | CASSALRAETQYF | TGTGCCAGCAGTGCCCTTCGAGCGGAGACCCAGTACTTC
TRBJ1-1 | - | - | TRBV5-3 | CARSFSFGRTDGTEAFF | TGTGCCAGAAGCTTTAGTTTTGGGAGGACGGATGGCACTGAAGCTTTCTTT
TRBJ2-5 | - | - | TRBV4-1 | CASSQEGRQETQYF | TGCGCCAGCAGCCAAGAAGGGAGACAAGAGACCCAGTACTTC
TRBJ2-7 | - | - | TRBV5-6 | CASSLARYEQYF | TGTGCCAGCAGCTTAGCGCGTTACGAGCAGTACTTC
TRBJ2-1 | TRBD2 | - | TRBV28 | CASSLGASGSHEQFF | TGTGCCAGCAGTTTAGGGGCTAGCGGGAGCCATGAGCAGTTCTTC
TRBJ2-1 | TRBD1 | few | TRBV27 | CASSEQGSEQFF | TGTGCCAGCAGTGAACAGGGGAGTGAGCAGTTCTTC
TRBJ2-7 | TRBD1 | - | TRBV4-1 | CASSQGLGGQGSYEQYF | TGCGCCAGCAGCCAAGGCTTGGGTGGACAGGGGTCCTACGAGCAGTACTTC
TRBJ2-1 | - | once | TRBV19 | CASSIGLPEYNEQFF | TGTGCCAGTAGTATAGGACTCCCAGAGTACAATGAGCAGTTCTTC
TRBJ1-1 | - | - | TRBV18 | CASSPVLNTEAFF | TGTGCCAGCTCACCCGTCCTGAACACTGAAGCTTTCTTT
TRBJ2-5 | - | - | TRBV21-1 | CAGGAGGRGNQETQYF | TGTGCCGGGGGAGCGGGGGGGCGGGGGAACCAAGAGACCCAGTACTTC
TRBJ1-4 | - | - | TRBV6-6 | CATIEATNEKLFF | TGTGCTACCATAGAGGCAACTAATGAAAAACTGTTTTTT
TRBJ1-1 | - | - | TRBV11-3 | CASSLDLGSSEAFF | TGTGCCAGCAGCTTAGATCTCGGTTCCTCTGAAGCTTTCTTT
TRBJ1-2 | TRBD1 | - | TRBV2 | CASTITGGGYTF | TGTGCCAGCACAATTACAGGGGGAGGCTACACCTTC
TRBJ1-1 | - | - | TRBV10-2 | CASSRDYNTEAFF | TGCGCCAGCAGCCGGGACTATAACACTGAAGCTTTCTTT